This T cell receptor beta chain originates from a study of shared clonotypes between healthy human individuals. Study-level results: Compared with memory subsets, naive subsets generally had larger estimated richness. Few donors limited the genetic and exposure-history diversity represented.

The CDR3 loop spans 15 amino acids. Germline CDR1 and CDR2: MGHDK and SYGVNS. V lost 8 bases and J 4 bases, leaving 21 bases between the germline ends. Naive CD8 cells were CD45RO-negative, positively selected for CCR7, excluding terminally differentiated effector memory CD45RA+ cells. This clone was seen at least ten times. The antigen is unknown. Measured with immunoSEQ multiplex PCR; TCRdb has only the in-frame clones, and not every one. This table has about 680,000 clones, just over 90% appearing once. This receptor was identified in a man aged 30 to 45 in good health. Specimen: naive CD8+ T cells sorted from blood. The rearrangement joins TRBV25-1 to TRBJ2-7; the D gene is possibly TRBD2 (6 bases). CDR3 DNA sequence: TGTGCCAGCGCTTCGGCGGGGACGGCGATTTACGAGCAGTACTTC. Translated: CASASAGTAIYEQYF.